These 21 T cell receptor beta chains originate from one sample sequenced in a study of CD8 T cells in Susac syndrome. Random hexamers were used to reverse transcribe an amount of roughly 0.45 to 1 ug RNA. TCRdb passed the immunoSEQ multiplex PCR reads through MiXCR, listing each CDR3 protein once. The sample lists around 300,000 distinct CDR3 sequences, around 89% seen once, with around 0.2% in the top ten. Source material: CD8+ T cells from PBMCs. The receptors were gathered from a human donor with multiple sclerosis.

CDR3 loop: CASSSIAGPSYEQYF. In DNA form, the CDR3 reads TGTGCCAGCAGCTCGATAGCGGGTCCCTCCTACGAGCAGTACTTC. J is TRBJ2-7 and V is TRBV13, with 7 bases aligning to TRBD2. Unmatched junction bases numbered 6, after V lost 4 bases and J lost 0 bases. CDR3 length equals 15 residues. Per germline, CDR1 PRHDT and CDR2 FYEKMQ (reference sequence).

The chain is built from TRBV5-4 and TRBJ2-7, with 9 nucleotides matching TRBD2. This CDR3 is 15 amino acids long. Germline V gives CDR1 SGHNT, CDR2 YYREEE (reference sequence). V lost 4 bases and J lost 9; bases outside the gene matches: 14. The CDR3 DNA is TGTGCCAGCAGCGGGGCCGGGACTAGCCTTTTGGGGCAGTACTTC. This sequence encodes CASSGAGTSLLGQYF.

This chain uses TRBV4-1 with TRBJ2-7; 8 bases line up with TRBD2. There are 14 residues in the CDR3. Trimming took 8 bases from V and 3 from J; bases not matched to a gene: 9. Germline V gene lookup returns CDR1 MGHRA and CDR2 YSYEKL. The CDR3 DNA sequence: TGCGCCAGCCGGTTGGGGAGCGGGGGCTACGAGCAGTACTTC. It encodes CASRLGSGGYEQYF.

V and J are TRBV20-1 and TRBJ2-1; 13 bases are shared with TRBD2. The J segment lost 7 bases and the V segment lost 4 bases, leaving 10 bases of the junction unmatched. The CDR3 has 16 amino acids. Germline-derived CDR1 and CDR2 are DFQATT and SNEGSKA (reference sequence). CDR3 in DNA: TGCAGTGCTACCGCTGGACTAGCGGGAGCGGGGAATGAGCAGTTCTTC. This translates into CSATAGLAGAGNEQFF.

This sequence joins TRBV29-1 and TRBJ2-2, with a possible D match to TRBD1 (5 bases). The CDR3 covers 13 residues. V lost 3 bases to trimming and J lost 7 bases, with 12 bases between them. Germline V gene data show CDR1 as SQVTM and CDR2 as ANQGSEA. CDR3 DNA sequence: TGCAGCGTTGAGTTTTCAGGGCTCGGGGAGCTGTTTTTT. It is translated as CSVEFSGLGELFF.

The V and J genes are TRBV6-2 or TRBV6-3 and TRBJ1-5; 8 positions match TRBD1. V shed 6 bases and J 7 bases; nucleotides not matched to a gene: 8. Germline CDR1 MNHEY, CDR2 SVGEGT. The CDR3 extends over 14 amino acids. CDR3 region: CASRPQGARQPQHF. The CDR3 DNA sequence: TGTGCCAGCAGACCTCAGGGGGCACGGCAGCCCCAGCATTTT.

This rearrangement joins TRBV9 to TRBJ2-1; 11 bases are a match to TRBD1. CDR3 length: 13 amino acids. CDR1 SGDLS and CDR2 YYNGEE come from the germline V gene. With V trimmed by 8 bases and J by 8 bases, 6 bases remained unmatched. CDR3 nucleotide sequence: TGTGCCAGTCGGGGACAGGGGGGTGATGAGCAGTTCTTC. This gives the protein CASRGQGGDEQFF.

The chain employs TRBV29-1 and TRBJ1-2; TRBD1 is a possible D gene (5 bases). There are 15 residues in the CDR3. From germline, CDR1 is SQVTM and CDR2 ANQGSEA. V lost 7 bases to trimming and J lost 5 bases, with 23 bases between them. The DNA for the CDR3 is TGCAGCGATAGGACATTTCAAAGGGCTATATATGGCTACACCTTC. Its translation: CSDRTFQRAIYGYTF.

V is TRBV20-1 and J is TRBJ1-2; 7 nucleotides agree with TRBD1. CDR1 DFQATT and CDR2 SNEGSKA come from the germline V gene (reference sequence). The length of the CDR3 is 13 residues. The junction had 5 bases not matched to a gene; V was cut back by 3 bases and J by 4 bases. CDR3 sequence reads: CSARPDRAYGYTF. Written as DNA, the CDR3 is TGCAGTGCTAGGCCCGACAGGGCCTATGGCTACACCTTC.

Here the CDR3 DNA reads TGTGCCAGCAGCTCCGTCGTAGATGGAGAGACCCAGTACTTC. Its protein is CASSSVVDGETQYF. The rearrangement uses TRBV11-1 and TRBJ2-5, with unresolved D. V was trimmed by 4 bases and J by 4 bases, leaving 13 bases between them. CDR3 length equals 14 residues. Germline V gives CDR1 SGHAT, CDR2 FQDESV (reference sequence). The variable domain in full, with the rest retrieved from reference TRBV11-1 and TRBJ2-5, is EAEVAQSPRYKITEKSQAVAFWCDPISGHATLYWYRQILGQGPELLVQFQDESVVDDSQLPKDRFSAERLKGVDSTLKIQPAELGDSAMYLCASSSVVDGETQYFGPGTRLLVL.

The V and J genes are TRBV28 and TRBJ2-7; D is possibly TRBD1 or TRBD2 (5 bases each). Per germline, CDR1 MDHEN and CDR2 SYDVKM. Trimming shortened V by 4 bases and J by 1 base, and 14 bases separated the two germline ends. The length of the CDR3 is 15 residues. Written as DNA, the CDR3 is TGTGCCAGCAGTTATAGGGGAGTCCGTTCCTACGAGCAGTACTTC. Translation: CASSYRGVRSYEQYF.

This chain uses TRBV27 with TRBJ2-5; TRBD1 matches 11 bases. The CDR3 length is 15 residues. J was trimmed by 9 bases and V by 7 bases; bases with no gene match: 13. Per the germline V gene, CDR1 is MNHEY and CDR2 is SMNVEV (reference sequence). The CDR3 loop is CASTPTGQGVHPQYF. The CDR3 nucleotides read TGTGCCAGCACTCCGACGGGACAGGGGGTTCACCCCCAGTACTTC.

This chain connects TRBV28 to TRBJ2-2; maybe TRBD2 (6 bases). Germline CDR1 MDHEN, CDR2 SYDVKM. Trimming left V 11 bases short and J 0 bases short, with 16 bases between. The CDR3 contains 15 residues. CDR3 loop: CAGGPGVPNTGELFF. The DNA for the CDR3 is TGTGCCGGCGGTCCGGGAGTACCGAACACCGGGGAGCTGTTTTTT.

V is TRBV7-8 and J is TRBJ2-7; 10 nucleotides agree with TRBD1. J gave up 0 bases and V 0 bases, and 5 bases lay outside the gene matches. The CDR3 sequence is 17 residues long. The V gene's germline CDR1 is SGHVS and CDR2 FQNEAQ. In DNA, the CDR3 is TGTGCCAGCAGCTTAGCCGGACAGGGGGTGCCCTCCTACGAGCAGTACTTC. Translating it yields CASSLAGQGVPSYEQYF. The complete variable domain, with remaining parts taken from reference TRBV7-8 and TRBJ2-7, reads GAGVSQSPRYKVAKRGQDVALRCDPISGHVSLFWYQQALGQGPEFLTYFQNEAQLDKSGLPSDRFFAERPEGSVSTLKIQRTQQEDSAVYLCASSLAGQGVPSYEQYFGPGTRLTVT.

V and J are TRBV7-9 and TRBJ2-1; D tentatively fits TRBD1 or TRBD2 (5 bases each). V was pared by 2 bases and J by 8 bases, with 16 bases between. This CDR3 comprises 15 residues. The germline CDR1 and CDR2 sequences are SEHNR and FQNEAQ (reference sequence). CDR3 residues: CASSLFERGVDEQFF. CDR3 nucleotide sequence: TGTGCCAGCAGCTTATTCGAGAGAGGGGTGGATGAGCAGTTCTTC.

The chain has TRBV5-1 and TRBJ2-7, with D perhaps TRBD1 or TRBD2 (5 bases each). Germline V lookup: CDR1 SGHRS, CDR2 YFSETQ. V lost 0 bases and J 3 bases, leaving 13 bases between the germline ends. The CDR3 extends over 15 amino acids. The CDR3 bases are TGCGCCAGCAGCTTGGAATTCGGGACCTTCTACGAGCAGTACTTC. It specifies CASSLEFGTFYEQYF.

This rearrangement joins TRBV28 to TRBJ2-3; 8 positions agree with TRBD2. Germline V gene data show CDR1 as MDHEN and CDR2 as SYDVKM. The junction had 11 bases not matched to a gene; V was cut back by 6 bases and J by 6 bases. The length of the CDR3 is 15 residues. The CDR3 loop is CASSRPGGLGDTQYF. The CDR3 DNA reads TGTGCCAGCAGCCGCCCGGGGGGGCTGGGGGATACGCAGTATTTT. The whole variable domain, remainder taken from reference TRBV28 and TRBJ2-3, is DVKVTQSSRYLVKRTGEKVFLECVQDMDHENMFWYRQDPGLGLRLIYFSYDVKMKEKGDIPEGYSVSREKKERFSLILESASTNQTSMYLCASSRPGGLGDTQYFGPGTRLTVL.

The rearrangement joins TRBV27 to TRBJ1-5; TRBD1 is a possible D gene (6 bases). Trimming took off 4 bases at V and 0 bases at J, with 13 bases between the two ends. Germline-derived CDR1 and CDR2 are MNHEY and SMNVEV (reference sequence). The CDR3 has 16 residues. CDR3 loop: CASSSQTGYSNQPQHF. DNA of the CDR3: TGTGCCAGCAGTTCCCAGACAGGATATAGCAATCAGCCCCAGCATTTT.

The chain couples TRBV10-3 to TRBJ2-5, with 7 bases identical to TRBD2. Germline values: CDR1 ENHRY, CDR2 SYGVKD. V trimming: 1 base; J trimming: 0 bases; junction bases outside the gene matches: 5. This CDR3 is 16 amino acids long. CDR3 sequence reads: CAISEFGREDQETQYF. The CDR3, as DNA: TGTGCCATCAGTGAGTTTGGACGGGAGGACCAAGAGACCCAGTACTTC.

This clonotype has a single count. J is TRBJ2-7 and V is TRBV27, with 7 bases lining up with TRBD2. The CDR3 runs to 16 residues. Unmatched junction bases numbered 11, after V lost 1 base and J lost 5 bases. Germline lookup yields CDR1 MNHEY and CDR2 SMNVEV (reference sequence). The CDR3 nucleotides read TGTGCCAGCAGTTTATTGGGGTTCGGGGGGATTGACGAGCAGTACTTC. Protein product: CASSLLGFGGIDEQYF.

Only a few counts were recorded for this clonotype. The CDR3 DNA follows: TGCGCCAGCAGCCAAATTGGGGTGAACAATGAGCAGTTCTTC. Its protein product is CASSQIGVNNEQFF. The V call is TRBV4-1, the J call TRBJ2-1; D unresolved. V was cut by 2 bases and J by 5 bases, with 10 bases left in between. The CDR3 sequence is 14 residues long. CDR1 is MGHRA, CDR2 YSYEKL, per germline.